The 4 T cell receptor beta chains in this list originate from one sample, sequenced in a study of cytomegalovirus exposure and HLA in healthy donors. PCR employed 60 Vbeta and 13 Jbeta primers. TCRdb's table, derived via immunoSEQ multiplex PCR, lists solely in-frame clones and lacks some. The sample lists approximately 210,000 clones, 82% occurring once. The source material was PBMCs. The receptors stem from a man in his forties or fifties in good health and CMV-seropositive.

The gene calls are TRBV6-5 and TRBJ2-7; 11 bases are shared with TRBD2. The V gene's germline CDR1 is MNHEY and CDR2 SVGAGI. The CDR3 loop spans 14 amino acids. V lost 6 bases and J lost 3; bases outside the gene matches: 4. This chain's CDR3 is CASRGTSGNYEQYF. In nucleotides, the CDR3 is TGTGCCAGCAGGGGGACTAGCGGCAACTACGAGCAGTACTTC.

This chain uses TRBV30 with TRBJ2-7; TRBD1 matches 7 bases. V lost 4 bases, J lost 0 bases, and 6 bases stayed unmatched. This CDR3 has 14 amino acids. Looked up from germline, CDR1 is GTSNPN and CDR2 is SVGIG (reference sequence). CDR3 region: CAWKEGTASYEQYF. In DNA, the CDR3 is TGTGCCTGGAAAGAGGGGACAGCCTCCTACGAGCAGTACTTC.

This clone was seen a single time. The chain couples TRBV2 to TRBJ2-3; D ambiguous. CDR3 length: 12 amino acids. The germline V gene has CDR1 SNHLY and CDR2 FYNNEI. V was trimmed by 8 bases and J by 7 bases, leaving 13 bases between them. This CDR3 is CASGERPYTQYF. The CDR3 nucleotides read TGTGCCAGCGGAGAACGTCCTTATACGCAGTATTTT.

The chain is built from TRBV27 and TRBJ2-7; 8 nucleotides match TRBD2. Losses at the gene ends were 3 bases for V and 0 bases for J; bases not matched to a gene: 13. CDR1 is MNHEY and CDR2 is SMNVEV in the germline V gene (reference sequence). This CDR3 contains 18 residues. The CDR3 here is CASSFRSLAGGSSYEQYF. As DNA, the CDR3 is TGTGCCAGCAGTTTCCGTAGCCTAGCGGGTGGGAGCTCCTACGAGCAGTACTTC.